A single T cell receptor (beta chain) is shown here with its context. Its antigen is unidentified. The CDR3 runs 13 residues. The data derive from a study of T-cell reconstitution after alpha-beta-depleted transplantation in children. Study-level results: Expanded graft clones, several hundred of them, were reportedly the source of alpha-beta T cells about two months after transplant. After transplant, high TCRbeta diversity at day 60 in some patients arose from surviving recipient T cells and thymic progenitors. T cells produced anew were the main source of T-cell counts and diversity one year after transplant.

Molecular barcoding with unique molecular identifiers was used for the TCRbeta library. TCRdb re-analysed the PCR reads in MiXCR, keeping a single row per CDR3 protein. Counted here are a few hundred thousand distinct CDR3 sequences, around 13% occurring once; the ten biggest clones make up approximately 2%. This TCR derives from a male patient under 18 who had a stem cell transplant for acute myeloid leukemia, so the T cells may come from the graft donor. The material sequenced was PBMCs, mostly from graft donor cells, taken 360 days after TCRalphabeta/CD19-depleted stem cell transplant. V and J are TRBV12-2 and TRBJ2-1; no DNA check was done on the table's D call, TRBD2. TRBV12-2 represents a pseudogene. The CDR3 loop reads CASRPALYNEQFF. In nucleotides, the CDR3 is TGTGCAAGTCGCCCGGCCCTCTACAATGAGCAGTTCTTC.